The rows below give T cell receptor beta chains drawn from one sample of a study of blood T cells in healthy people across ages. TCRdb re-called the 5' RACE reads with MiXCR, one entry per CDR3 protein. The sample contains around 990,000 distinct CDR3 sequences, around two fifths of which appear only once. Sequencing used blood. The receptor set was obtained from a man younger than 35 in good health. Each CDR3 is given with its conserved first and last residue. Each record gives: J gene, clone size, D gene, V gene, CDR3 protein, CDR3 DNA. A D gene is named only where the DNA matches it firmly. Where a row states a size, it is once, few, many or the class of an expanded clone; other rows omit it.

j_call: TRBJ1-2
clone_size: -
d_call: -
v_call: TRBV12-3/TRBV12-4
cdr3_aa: CASRDGGKNGYTF
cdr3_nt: TGTGCCAGCAGGGACGGGGGCAAGAATGGCTACACCTTC

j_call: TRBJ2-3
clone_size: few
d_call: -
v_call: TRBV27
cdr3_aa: CASSSLFQRGTDTQYF
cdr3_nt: TGTGCCAGCAGTTCCCTCTTCCAGCGGGGCACAGATACGCAGTATTTT

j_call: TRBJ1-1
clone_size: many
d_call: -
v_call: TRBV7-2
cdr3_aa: CASSPYMNTEAFF
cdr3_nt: TGTGCCAGCAGTCCTTACATGAACACTGAAGCTTTCTTT

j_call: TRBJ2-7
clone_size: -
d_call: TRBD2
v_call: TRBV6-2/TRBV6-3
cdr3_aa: CASSYLSSGVGSYEQYF
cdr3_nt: TGTGCCAGCAGTTACTTATCTAGCGGGGTGGGTTCCTACGAGCAGTACTTC

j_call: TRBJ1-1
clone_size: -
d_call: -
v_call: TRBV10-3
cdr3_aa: CAISDREYTEAFF
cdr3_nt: TGTGCCATCAGTGACCGGGAGTACACTGAAGCTTTCTTT

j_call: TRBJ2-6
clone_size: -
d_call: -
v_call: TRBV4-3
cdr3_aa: CASSQDTGADSLFSGANVLTF
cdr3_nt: TGCGCCAGCAGCCAAGATACTGGCGCGGACAGTCTATTCTCTGGGGCCAACGTCCTGACTTTC

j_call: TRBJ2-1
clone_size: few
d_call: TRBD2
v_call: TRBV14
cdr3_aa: CASSQWLAGVNEQFF
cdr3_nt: TGTGCCAGCAGCCAATGGCTAGCGGGGGTTAATGAGCAGTTCTTC

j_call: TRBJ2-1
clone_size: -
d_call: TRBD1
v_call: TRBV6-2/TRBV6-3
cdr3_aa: CASSYGTGVEQFF
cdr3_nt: TGTGCCAGCAGTTACGGGACAGGGGTTGAGCAGTTCTTC

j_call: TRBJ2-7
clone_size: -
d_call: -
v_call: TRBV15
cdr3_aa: CATSATANYEQYF
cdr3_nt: TGTGCCACCAGCGCGACAGCGAATTACGAGCAGTACTTC

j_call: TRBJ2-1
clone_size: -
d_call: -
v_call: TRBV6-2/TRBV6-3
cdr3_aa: CASSPHYEQFF
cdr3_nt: TGTGCCAGCAGTCCCCATTATGAGCAGTTCTTC

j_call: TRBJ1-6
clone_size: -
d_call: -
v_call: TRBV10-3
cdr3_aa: CAISDLSGVSPLHF
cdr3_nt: TGTGCCATCAGTGATCTGTCAGGGGTATCACCCCTCCACTTT

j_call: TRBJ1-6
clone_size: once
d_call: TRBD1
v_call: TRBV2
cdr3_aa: CASSEMGQNNSPPHF
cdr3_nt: TGTGCCAGCAGCGAGATGGGACAGAATAATTCACCCCCCCACTTT

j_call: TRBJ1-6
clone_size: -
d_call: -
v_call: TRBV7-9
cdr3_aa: CASRAGTNSPLHF
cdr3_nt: TGTGCCAGCAGAGCAGGGACCAATTCACCCCTCCACTTT

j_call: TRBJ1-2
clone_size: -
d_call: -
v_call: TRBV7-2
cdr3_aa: CASSSSTSYGYTF
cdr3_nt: TGTGCCAGCAGCTCCTCAACATCCTATGGCTACACCTTC

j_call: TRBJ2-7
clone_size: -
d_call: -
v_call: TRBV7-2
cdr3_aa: CVSSFVATGAFYEQYF
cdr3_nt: TGTGTCAGCAGCTTCGTTGCAACGGGGGCTTTCTACGAGCAGTACTTC

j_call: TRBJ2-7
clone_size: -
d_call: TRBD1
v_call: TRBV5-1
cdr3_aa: CASSLDSLGTGTYEQYF
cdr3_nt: TGCGCCAGCAGCTTGGATTCTCTTGGGACAGGGACCTACGAGCAGTACTTC

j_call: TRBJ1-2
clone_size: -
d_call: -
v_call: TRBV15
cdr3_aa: CVTSRDRKPAYNYGYTF
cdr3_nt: TGTGTCACCAGCAGAGATAGAAAGCCCGCTTATAACTATGGCTACACCTTC

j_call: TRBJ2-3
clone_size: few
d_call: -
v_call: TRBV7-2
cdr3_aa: CASSLTGFLDTQYF
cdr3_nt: TGTGCCAGCAGCTTGACCGGATTTCTTGATACGCAGTATTTT

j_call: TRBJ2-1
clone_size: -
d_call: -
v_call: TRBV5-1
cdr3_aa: CASRQQGGSYNEQFF
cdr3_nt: TGCGCCAGCAGACAACAGGGTGGGTCCTACAATGAGCAGTTCTTC

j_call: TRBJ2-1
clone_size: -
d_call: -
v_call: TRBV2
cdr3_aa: CASKGPAGAGEQFF
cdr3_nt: TGTGCCAGCAAGGGGCCGGCGGGGGCGGGTGAGCAGTTCTTC

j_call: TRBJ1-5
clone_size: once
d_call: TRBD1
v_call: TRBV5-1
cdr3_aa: CASSLGDRNQPRHF
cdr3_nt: TGCGCCAGCAGCTTGGGGGACAGAAATCAGCCCCGGCATTTT

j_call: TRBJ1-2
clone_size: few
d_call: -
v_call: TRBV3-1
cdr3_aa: CASSPLGANYGYTF
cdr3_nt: TGTGCCAGCAGCCCCTTGGGGGCTAACTATGGCTACACCTTC

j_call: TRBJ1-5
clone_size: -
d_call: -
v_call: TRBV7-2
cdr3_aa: CASSPLGYSNQPQHF
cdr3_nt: TGTGCCAGCAGTCCTTTGGGGTATAGCAATCAGCCCCAGCATTTT

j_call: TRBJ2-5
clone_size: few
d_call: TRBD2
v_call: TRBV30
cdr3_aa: CALQTSGAGTQYF
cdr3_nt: TGTGCCTTGCAGACTAGCGGGGCGGGGACCCAGTACTTC

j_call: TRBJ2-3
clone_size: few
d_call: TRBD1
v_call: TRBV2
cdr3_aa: CARRLGQAGTDTQYF
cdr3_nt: TGTGCCAGAAGACTGGGACAGGCGGGCACAGATACGCAGTATTTT

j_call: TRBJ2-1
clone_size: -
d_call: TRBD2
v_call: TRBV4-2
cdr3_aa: CASSPLAGVSYNEQFF
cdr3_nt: TGTGCCAGCAGCCCACTAGCGGGGGTTTCCTACAATGAGCAGTTCTTC

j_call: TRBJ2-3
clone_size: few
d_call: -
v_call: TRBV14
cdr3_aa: CASSQGSASTDTQYF
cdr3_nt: TGTGCCAGCAGCCAAGGGAGCGCGAGCACAGATACGCAGTATTTT

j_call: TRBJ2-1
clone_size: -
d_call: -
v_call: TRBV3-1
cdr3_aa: CASSQDLHIGRSYNEQFF
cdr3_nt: TGTGCCAGCAGCCAAGATTTACACATTGGACGGTCCTACAATGAGCAGTTCTTC

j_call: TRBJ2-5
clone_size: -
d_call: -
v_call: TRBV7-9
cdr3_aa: CASSLDPKGQETQYF
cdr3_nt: TGTGCCAGCAGCCTCGACCCTAAGGGCCAAGAGACCCAGTACTTC

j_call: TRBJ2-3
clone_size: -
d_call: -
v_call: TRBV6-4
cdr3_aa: CASSDSVWGNTQYF
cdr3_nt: TGTGCCAGCAGTGACTCGGTCTGGGGTAATACGCAGTATTTT

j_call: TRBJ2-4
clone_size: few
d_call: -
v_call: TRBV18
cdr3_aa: CASSPVEGLAKNIQYF
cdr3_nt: TGTGCCAGCTCGCCAGTGGAAGGTCTAGCCAAAAACATTCAGTACTTC

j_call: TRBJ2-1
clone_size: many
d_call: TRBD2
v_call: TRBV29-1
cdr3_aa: CSVLAGVGNEQFF
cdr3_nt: TGCAGCGTTCTCGCGGGGGTTGGCAATGAGCAGTTCTTC

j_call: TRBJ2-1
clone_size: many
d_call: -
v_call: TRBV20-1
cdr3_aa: CSARKYNEQFF
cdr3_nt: TGCAGTGCGCGCAAATACAATGAGCAGTTCTTC

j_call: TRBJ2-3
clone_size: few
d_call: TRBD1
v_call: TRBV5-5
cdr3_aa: CASSLWAGGAITDTQYF
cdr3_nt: TGTGCCAGCAGCTTGTGGGCAGGGGGCGCGATCACAGATACGCAGTATTTT

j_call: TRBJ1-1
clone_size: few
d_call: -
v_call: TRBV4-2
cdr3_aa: CASSQAKAGHSTEAFF
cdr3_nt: TGTGCCAGCAGCCAAGCCAAGGCAGGTCATTCCACTGAAGCTTTCTTT

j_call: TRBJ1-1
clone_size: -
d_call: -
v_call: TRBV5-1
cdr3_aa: CASSYDGQPNTEAFF
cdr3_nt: TGCGCCAGCAGCTATGACGGACAGCCGAACACTGAAGCTTTCTTT

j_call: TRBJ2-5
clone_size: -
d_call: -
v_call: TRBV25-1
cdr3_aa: CASSKYSGGAYQETQYF
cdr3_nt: TGTGCCAGCAGTAAATATTCGGGGGGCGCGTACCAAGAGACCCAGTACTTC

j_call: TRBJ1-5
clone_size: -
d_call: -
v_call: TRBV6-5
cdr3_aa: CASTKGVGQPQHF
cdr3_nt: TGTGCCAGCACTAAGGGGGTTGGTCAGCCCCAGCATTTT